Shown below are 30 T cell receptor beta chains from a single sample sequenced in a study of tissue T cells after allogeneic stem cell transplantation. The table came from immunoSEQ multiplex PCR; TCRdb's copy has only in-frame clones and leaves some out. The profile shows about 42,000 clones, roughly 90% of them singletons. The sample was blood, taken before transplantation. These receptors all stem from a woman aged 40 to 75 who later had graft-versus-host disease after an allogeneic stem cell transplant.

This clone was seen only a few times. The gene calls are TRBV7-2 and TRBJ2-7, with 8 bases matching TRBD1. Germline CDR1 is SGHTA and CDR2 is FQGNSA. CDR3 length equals 16 residues. Unmatched junction bases numbered 12, after V lost 3 bases and J lost 5 bases. The CDR3 region has the DNA TGTGCCAGCAGCTTCTCTGGGACAGGAGCCCGGAACGAGCAGTACTTC. It is translated as CASSFSGTGARNEQYF.

The chain recombines TRBV6-2 or TRBV6-3 with TRBJ2-5; 15 positions agree with TRBD2. Germline assignment: CDR1 MNHEY and CDR2 SVGEGT. This CDR3 contains 16 residues. The V gene end was trimmed by 5 bases and the J gene end by 5 bases; junction bases not matched to a gene: 6. CDR3 nucleotide sequence: TGTGCCAGCAGTCAGGGACTAGCGGGAGGTTTGGAGACCCAGTACTTC. Residues: CASSQGLAGGLETQYF.

This chain links TRBV5-6 with TRBJ2-7; either TRBD1 or TRBD2 may fit D (5 bases each). The CDR3 has 13 residues. Germline V gene sequence: CDR1 SGHDT, CDR2 YYEEEE. The germline V and J ends were trimmed by 4 bases and 3 bases, with 11 bases remaining between them. The CDR3 here is CASSRRESYEQYF. Here the CDR3 DNA reads TGTGCCAGCAGCCGCAGGGAGAGCTACGAGCAGTACTTC.

The V and J genes are TRBV6-5 and TRBJ2-2; weak D call: TRBD1 (5 bases). There are 14 residues in the CDR3. Germline V CDR1 and CDR2: MNHEY, SVGAGI. Trimming pared 8 bases from V and 6 bases from J, leaving 16 bases between. CDR3: CASGHGTLPGELFF. The CDR3 DNA reads TGTGCCAGCGGACACGGAACTCTTCCCGGGGAGCTGTTTTTT.

CDR3 amino acids: CASSQGGVFKDTEAFF. In DNA, the CDR3 is TGCGCCAGCAGCCAAGGGGGGGTTTTCAAAGACACTGAAGCTTTCTTT. This chain connects TRBV4-3 to TRBJ1-1; the D gene is possibly TRBD1 (5 bases). Per germline, CDR1 LGHNA and CDR2 YSLEER. This CDR3 spans 16 amino acids. V lost 1 base and J 3 bases, leaving 15 bases between the germline ends.

The chain uses TRBV7-2 and TRBJ1-5; possibly TRBD1 for D (5 bases). The CDR3 extends over 14 amino acids. The V and J ends lost 2 bases and 7 bases respectively, with 12 bases between them. Looked up from germline, CDR1 is SGHTA and CDR2 is FQGNSA. CDR3 bases: TGTGCCAGCAGCTTACCCAGTTGGGACCAGCCCCAGCATTTT. Translating gives CASSLPSWDQPQHF.

The CDR3 DNA is TGTGCCAGCAGCTTAGGGGGTATTAACTATGGCTACACCTTC. This translates into CASSLGGINYGYTF. This rearrangement joins TRBV7-2 to TRBJ1-2, with D unresolved. CDR1 is SGHTA and CDR2 is FQGNSA in the germline V gene. Deletions cut 1 base from V and 1 base from J, with 7 bases between. The CDR3 is made up of 14 amino acids.

This sequence joins TRBV27 and TRBJ1-3; 7 bases match TRBD1. This CDR3 is built from 17 residues. The J segment lost 0 bases and the V segment lost 3 bases, leaving 8 bases of the junction unmatched. Looked up from germline, CDR1 is MNHEY and CDR2 is SMNVEV (reference sequence). CDR3 sequence: CASSLEGANPSGNTIYF. The CDR3 nucleotides read TGTGCCAGCAGTTTGGAGGGGGCGAATCCCTCTGGAAACACCATATATTTT.

The rearrangement uses TRBV7-2 and TRBJ1-2; D perhaps matches TRBD1 (5 bases). Germline V gene sequence: CDR1 SGHTA, CDR2 FQGNSA. The ends were cut back, 3 bases at V and 0 bases at J, with 11 bases in the middle. The CDR3 has 15 amino acids. The CDR3: CASSFDSYSNYGYTF. The CDR3, as DNA: TGTGCCAGCAGCTTCGACAGTTATTCTAACTATGGCTACACCTTC.

The V and J genes are TRBV11-3 and TRBJ2-2; 9 nucleotides line up with TRBD1. The CDR3 length is 17 residues. The ends lost 1 base at V and 0 bases at J; junction bases unmatched: 3. In germline, CDR1 is SGHNT, CDR2 YENEEA. The DNA for the CDR3 is TGTGCCAGCAGCTTAGGGACAGGGGTTGCGAACACCGGGGAGCTGTTTTTT. Translated, it gives CASSLGTGVANTGELFF.

The chain couples TRBV28 to TRBJ1-4, with 9 bases identical to TRBD1. CDR3 size: 14 residues. Looked up from germline, CDR1 is MDHEN and CDR2 is SYDVKM. V was pared by 2 bases and J by 8 bases, with 3 bases of the junction left unmatched. The CDR3 protein is CASSLGTGYEKLFF. CDR3 nucleotides: TGTGCCAGCAGTTTAGGGACAGGGTACGAAAAACTGTTTTTT.

The genes are TRBV7-2 and TRBJ1-6; no clear D. Trimming pared 5 bases from V and 4 bases from J, leaving 18 bases between. The CDR3 length is 17 residues. CDR1 is SGHTA, CDR2 FQGNSA, per germline. In nucleotides, the CDR3 is TGTGCCAGCAGCCCCCGAACTGCCAAACTTTATAATTCACCCCTCCACTTT. Translating gives CASSPRTAKLYNSPLHF.

The rearrangement uses TRBV30 and TRBJ1-1, with a weak D call TRBD1 (5 bases). Germline loops: CDR1 GTSNPN, CDR2 SVGIG (reference sequence). The length of the CDR3 is 12 residues. Deletions cut 0 bases from V and 9 bases from J, with 11 bases between. The CDR3 region has the DNA TGTGCCTGGAGTGTTAGTCAGGGAAAAGCTTTCTTT. Its translation is CAWSVSQGKAFF. Using reference TRBV30 and TRBJ1-1 for the parts outside the CDR3, the full variable domain is SQTIHQWPATLVQPVGSPLSLECTVEGTSNPNLYWYRQAAGRGLQLLFYSVGIGQISSEVPQNLSASRPQDRQFILSSKKLLLSDSGFYLCAWSVSQGKAFFGQGTRLTVV.

The rearrangement links TRBV28 to TRBJ2-7, with D maybe TRBD2 (6 bases). V shed 5 bases and J shed 3 bases, with 8 bases lying between them. The CDR3 runs 12 residues. Germline assignment: CDR1 MDHEN and CDR2 SYDVKM. CDR3 DNA: TGTGCCAGCAGTCCTAGCGACTACGAGCAGTACTTC. It translates to CASSPSDYEQYF.

This clone was counted once. The rearrangement joins TRBV19 to TRBJ1-1; 7 bases agree with TRBD1. In germline, CDR1 is LNHDA, CDR2 SQIVND (reference sequence). The CDR3 is 14 residues long. With V trimmed by 4 bases and J by 4 bases, 6 bases remained unmatched. This chain's CDR3 is CASSTQGEFTEAFF. The CDR3 coding sequence is TGTGCCAGTAGTACGCAGGGGGAATTCACTGAAGCTTTCTTT.

The chain recombines TRBV28 with TRBJ2-3, with 11 nucleotides matching TRBD2. This CDR3 spans 16 amino acids. The ends lost 8 bases at V and 2 bases at J; junction bases unmatched: 9. CDR1 and CDR2 from the germline V gene are MDHEN and SYDVKM. CDR3 coding DNA: TGTGCCAGCCGGGACGGGGGACTAGCGGTCACAGATACGCAGTATTTT. The encoded protein is CASRDGGLAVTDTQYF.

This chain connects TRBV7-8 to TRBJ1-1; D gene unclear. Per the germline V gene, CDR1 is SGHVS and CDR2 is FQNEAQ. V was shortened by 5 bases and J by 6 bases, with 16 bases between the two germline ends. The CDR3 is 14 residues long. The DNA for the CDR3 is TGTGCCAGCAGCCTCTCCGGGGTGAGGGCTGAAGCTTTCTTT. Translation gives CASSLSGVRAEAFF.

The chain uses TRBV16 and TRBJ2-5; the D gene is possibly TRBD2 (5 bases). Germline V gives CDR1 KGHSY, CDR2 FQNENV. With 3 bases removed from V and 1 base from J, the gap between germline ends came to 9 bases. This CDR3 has 14 amino acids. This CDR3 reads CASSHSGIQETQYF. For the CDR3, the DNA is TGTGCCAGCAGCCATTCCGGGATCCAAGAGACCCAGTACTTC.

V usage is TRBV6-6 and J usage is TRBJ1-6; D is possibly TRBD1 (6 bases). CDR1 and CDR2 from the germline V gene are MNHNY and SVGAGI (reference sequence). Between the trimmed V and J ends, which lost 7 bases and 7 bases, there was a span of 17 bases. This CDR3 region has 15 residues. CDR3 loop: CASKRGTDQNSPLHF. CDR3 in DNA: TGTGCCAGCAAAAGGGGGACGGATCAAAATTCACCCCTCCACTTT.

V usage is TRBV4-1 and J usage is TRBJ1-2, with a tentative D call TRBD1 (6 bases). The CDR3 has 15 residues. V lost 1 base, J lost 5 bases, and 14 bases lay in between. Germline V gives CDR1 MGHRA, CDR2 YSYEKL. The CDR3 loop is CASSQGSWGAYGYTF. In nucleotides, the CDR3 is TGCGCCAGCAGCCAAGGGTCCTGGGGGGCGTATGGCTACACCTTC.

V usage is TRBV28 and J usage is TRBJ1-1; D is undetermined. V lost 2 bases, J lost 1 base, and 8 bases lay in between. This CDR3 is 14 amino acids long. The V gene's germline CDR1 is MDHEN and CDR2 SYDVKM. The CDR3 bases are TGTGCCAGCAGTTTAGGTCCGGGGAACACTGAAGCTTTCTTT. It yields the protein CASSLGPGNTEAFF. Full variable domain (rest looked up from reference TRBV28 and TRBJ1-1): DVKVTQSSRYLVKRTGEKVFLECVQDMDHENMFWYRQDPGLGLRLIYFSYDVKMKEKGDIPEGYSVSREKKERFSLILESASTNQTSMYLCASSLGPGNTEAFFGQGTRLTVV.

CDR3 amino acids: CAWSARLGYEQYF. As DNA, the CDR3 is TGTGCCTGGAGTGCGAGACTAGGCTACGAGCAGTACTTC. The chain employs TRBV30 and TRBJ2-7, with D maybe TRBD2 (6 bases). The CDR3 extends over 13 amino acids. Germline-derived CDR1 and CDR2 are GTSNPN and SVGIG (reference sequence). The ends were cut back, 1 base at V and 3 bases at J, with 10 bases in the middle.

The V call is TRBV30, the J call TRBJ2-7; 9 positions match TRBD2. Germline lookup yields CDR1 GTSNPN and CDR2 SVGIG (reference sequence). The CDR3 extends over 14 amino acids. Trimming took 5 bases from V and 5 from J; bases not matched to a gene: 10. Here the CDR3 DNA reads TGTGCCTGGGAGATAGCGGGAGCAGGCGACGAGCAGTACTTC. It codes for CAWEIAGAGDEQYF. Filled out from reference TRBV30 and TRBJ2-7, the complete variable domain reads SQTIHQWPATLVQPVGSPLSLECTVEGTSNPNLYWYRQAAGRGLQLLFYSVGIGQISSEVPQNLSASRPQDRQFILSSKKLLLSDSGFYLCAWEIAGAGDEQYFGPGTRLTVT.

This clone showed up just a few times. The V gene is TRBV28, the J gene TRBJ1-2; D unclear. V lost 5 bases, J lost 7 bases, and 11 bases lay in between. Germline CDR1 reads MDHEN; CDR2 reads SYDVKM. CDR3 length: 12 amino acids. The CDR3 loop reads CASSTYPGGYTF. The CDR3 nucleotides read TGTGCCAGCAGTACTTATCCGGGTGGCTACACCTTC.

This chain links TRBV7-9 with TRBJ2-3; D remains ambiguous. Trimming took off 0 bases at V and 0 bases at J, with 4 bases between the two ends. Germline CDR1 SEHNR, CDR2 FQNEAQ (reference sequence). The CDR3 spans 14 residues. In nucleotides, the CDR3 is TGTGCCAGCAGCTTAGCCCAAAGCACAGATACGCAGTATTTT. Translation gives CASSLAQSTDTQYF.

This chain uses TRBV6-4 with TRBJ1-3, with 7 positions matching TRBD1. The J segment lost 2 bases and the V segment lost 3 bases, leaving 7 bases of the junction unmatched. The CDR3 has 16 residues. CDR1 is MRHNA and CDR2 is SNTAGT in the germline V gene. CDR3: CASSEPRDSPGNTIYF. The CDR3 region has the DNA TGTGCCAGCAGTGAGCCCCGGGACAGCCCTGGAAACACCATATATTTT.

The chain carries TRBV5-1 and TRBJ2-7, with 9 nucleotides matching TRBD1. Germline V lookup: CDR1 SGHRS, CDR2 YFSETQ. The V segment lost 4 bases and the J segment 6 bases; nucleotides outside the gene matches: 5. The CDR3 length is 13 residues. CDR3 residues: CASSRDRVSEQYF. The CDR3 DNA reads as TGCGCCAGCAGCCGGGACAGGGTGAGCGAGCAGTACTTC.

V gene TRBV27 combines with J gene TRBJ1-2; a weak D match, TRBD1 (5 bases). CDR3 length: 16 residues. Between the trimmed V and J ends, which lost 0 bases and 4 bases, there was a span of 15 bases. The germline CDR1 and CDR2 sequences are MNHEY and SMNVEV (reference sequence). Here the CDR3 reads CASSLSIMGGVYGYTF. The DNA for the CDR3 is TGTGCCAGCAGTTTATCGATAATGGGGGGGGTCTATGGCTACACCTTC.

The CDR3 nucleotides read TGTGCCAGCAGACCCCGGACAGGGGGAGATACGCAGTATTTT. As protein: CASRPRTGGDTQYF. V and J are TRBV7-2 and TRBJ2-3, with TRBD1 identical over 10 bases. With V trimmed by 6 bases and J by 5 bases, 5 bases remained unmatched. The CDR3 loop spans 14 amino acids. Germline lookup yields CDR1 SGHTA and CDR2 FQGNSA.

The chain employs TRBV11-3 and TRBJ2-3; D perhaps matches TRBD2 (5 bases). Germline V lookup: CDR1 SGHNT, CDR2 YENEEA. The CDR3 covers 14 residues. Trimming stripped 1 base from V and 2 bases from J, with 7 bases between. The CDR3, as DNA: TGTGCCAGCAGCTTAGGGCTAGCCACAGATACGCAGTATTTT. The encoded protein is CASSLGLATDTQYF. Using reference TRBV11-3 and TRBJ2-3 for the parts outside the CDR3, the full variable domain is EAGVVQSPRYKIIEKKQPVAFWCNPISGHNTLYWYLQNLGQGPELLIRYENEEAVDDSQLPKDRFSAERLKGVDSTLKIQPAELGDSAVYLCASSLGLATDTQYFGPGTRLTVL.